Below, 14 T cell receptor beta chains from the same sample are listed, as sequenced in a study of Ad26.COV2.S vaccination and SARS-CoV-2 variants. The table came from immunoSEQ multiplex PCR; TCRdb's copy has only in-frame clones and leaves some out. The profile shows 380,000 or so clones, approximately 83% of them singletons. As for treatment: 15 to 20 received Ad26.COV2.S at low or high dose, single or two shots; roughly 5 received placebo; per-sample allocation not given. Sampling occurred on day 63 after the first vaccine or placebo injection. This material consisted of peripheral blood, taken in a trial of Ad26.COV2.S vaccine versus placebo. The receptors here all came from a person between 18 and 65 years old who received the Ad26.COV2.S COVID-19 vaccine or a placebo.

The CDR3 DNA sequence: TGCAGTGCTAGTGGGGACAGACTCATGAACACTGAAGCTTTCTTT. Translated: CSASGDRLMNTEAFF. V gene TRBV20-1 combines with J gene TRBJ1-1, with 7 bases matching TRBD1. Losses at the gene ends were 3 bases for V and 0 bases for J; bases not matched to a gene: 7. Germline CDR1 is DFQATT and CDR2 is SNEGSKA (reference sequence). The CDR3 spans 15 residues.

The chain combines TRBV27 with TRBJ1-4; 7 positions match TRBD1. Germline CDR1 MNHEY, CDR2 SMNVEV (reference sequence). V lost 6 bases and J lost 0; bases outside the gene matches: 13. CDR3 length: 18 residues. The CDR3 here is CASRGSSGQTATNEKLFF. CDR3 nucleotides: TGTGCCAGCAGGGGGTCTTCGGGACAGACTGCAACTAATGAAAAACTGTTTTTT.

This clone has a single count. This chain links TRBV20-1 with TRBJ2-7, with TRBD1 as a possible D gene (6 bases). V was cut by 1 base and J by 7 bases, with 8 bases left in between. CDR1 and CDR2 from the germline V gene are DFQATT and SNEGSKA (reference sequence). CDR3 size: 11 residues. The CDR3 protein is CSARGQGEQYF. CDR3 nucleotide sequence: TGCAGTGCTAGAGGGCAGGGGGAGCAGTACTTC.

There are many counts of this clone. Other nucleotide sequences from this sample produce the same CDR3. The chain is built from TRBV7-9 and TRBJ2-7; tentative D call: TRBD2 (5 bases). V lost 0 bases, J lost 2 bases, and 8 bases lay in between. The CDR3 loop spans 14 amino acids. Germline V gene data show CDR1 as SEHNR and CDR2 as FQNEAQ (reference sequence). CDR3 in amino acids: CASSLAGVTYEQYF. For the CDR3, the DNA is TGTGCCAGCAGCTTAGCCGGGGTTACCTACGAGCAGTACTTC.

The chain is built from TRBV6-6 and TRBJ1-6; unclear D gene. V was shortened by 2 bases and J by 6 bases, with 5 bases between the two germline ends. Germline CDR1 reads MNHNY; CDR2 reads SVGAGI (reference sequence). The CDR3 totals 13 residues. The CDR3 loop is CASSYRVNSPLHF. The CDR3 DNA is TGTGCCAGCAGTTACCGGGTTAATTCACCCCTCCACTTT.

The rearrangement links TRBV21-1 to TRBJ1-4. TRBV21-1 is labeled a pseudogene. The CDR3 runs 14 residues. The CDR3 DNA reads TGTGCCAGTACCCCCCGACGGGCAAATGAAAAACTGTTTTTT. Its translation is CASTPRRANEKLFF.

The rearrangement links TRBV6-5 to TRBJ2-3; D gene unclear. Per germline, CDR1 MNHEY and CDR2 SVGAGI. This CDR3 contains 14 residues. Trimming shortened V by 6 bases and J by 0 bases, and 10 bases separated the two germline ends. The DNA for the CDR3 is TGTGCCAGCAGGTCGCAAACTAGCACAGATACGCAGTATTTT. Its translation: CASRSQTSTDTQYF.

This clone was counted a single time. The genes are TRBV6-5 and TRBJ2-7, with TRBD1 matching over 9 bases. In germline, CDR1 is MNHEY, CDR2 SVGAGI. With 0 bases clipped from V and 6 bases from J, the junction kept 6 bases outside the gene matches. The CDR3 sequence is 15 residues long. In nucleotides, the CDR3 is TGTGCCAGCAGTTACTCTACCACAGGGGGCGGCGAGCAGTACTTC. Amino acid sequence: CASSYSTTGGGEQYF.

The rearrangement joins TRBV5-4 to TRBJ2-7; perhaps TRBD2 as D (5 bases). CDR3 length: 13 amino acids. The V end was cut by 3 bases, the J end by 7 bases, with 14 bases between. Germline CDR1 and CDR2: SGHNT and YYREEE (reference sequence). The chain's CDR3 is CASSSDLFGEQYF. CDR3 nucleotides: TGTGCCAGCAGCTCGGACTTGTTTGGTGAGCAGTACTTC. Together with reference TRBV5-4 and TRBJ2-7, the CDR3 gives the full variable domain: ETGVTQSPTHLIKTRGQQVTLRCSSQSGHNTVSWYQQALGQGPQFIFQYYREEENGRGNFPPRFSGLQFPNYSSELNVNALELDDSALYLCASSSDLFGEQYFGPGTRLTVT.

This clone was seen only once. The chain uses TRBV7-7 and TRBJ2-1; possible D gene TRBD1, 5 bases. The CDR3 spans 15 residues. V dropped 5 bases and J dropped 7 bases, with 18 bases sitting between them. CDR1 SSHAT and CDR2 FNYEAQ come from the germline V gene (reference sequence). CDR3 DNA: TGTGCCAGCAGCGTAAATGGTCCAGGGATGAATGAGCAGTTCTTC. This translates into CASSVNGPGMNEQFF.

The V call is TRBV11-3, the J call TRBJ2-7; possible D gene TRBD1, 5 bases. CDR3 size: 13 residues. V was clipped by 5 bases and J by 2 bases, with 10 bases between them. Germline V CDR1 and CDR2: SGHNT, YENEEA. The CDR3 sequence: CASSGFRAYEQYF. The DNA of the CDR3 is TGTGCCAGCAGCGGATTCAGGGCCTACGAGCAGTACTTC.

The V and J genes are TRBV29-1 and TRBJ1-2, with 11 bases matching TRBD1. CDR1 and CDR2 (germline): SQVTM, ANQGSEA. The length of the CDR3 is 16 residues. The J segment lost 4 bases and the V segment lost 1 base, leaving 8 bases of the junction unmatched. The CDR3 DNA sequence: TGCAGCGTTGAAGGGACAGGGGGCAAATGGACCTATGGCTACACCTTC. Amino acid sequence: CSVEGTGGKWTYGYTF.

In DNA, the CDR3 is TGTGCCAGCAGCAATGTAAGGGCCTTGAACACTGAAGCTTTCTTT. Its protein is CASSNVRALNTEAFF. V usage is TRBV21-1 and J usage is TRBJ1-1. TRBV21-1 is an annotated pseudogene. The CDR3 is 15 amino acids.

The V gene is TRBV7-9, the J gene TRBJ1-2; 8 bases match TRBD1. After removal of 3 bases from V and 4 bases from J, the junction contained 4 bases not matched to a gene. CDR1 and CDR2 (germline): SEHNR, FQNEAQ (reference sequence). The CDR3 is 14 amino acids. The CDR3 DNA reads TGTGCCAGCAGCTTGGGGGGGACAGGCTATGGCTACACCTTC. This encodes CASSLGGTGYGYTF.